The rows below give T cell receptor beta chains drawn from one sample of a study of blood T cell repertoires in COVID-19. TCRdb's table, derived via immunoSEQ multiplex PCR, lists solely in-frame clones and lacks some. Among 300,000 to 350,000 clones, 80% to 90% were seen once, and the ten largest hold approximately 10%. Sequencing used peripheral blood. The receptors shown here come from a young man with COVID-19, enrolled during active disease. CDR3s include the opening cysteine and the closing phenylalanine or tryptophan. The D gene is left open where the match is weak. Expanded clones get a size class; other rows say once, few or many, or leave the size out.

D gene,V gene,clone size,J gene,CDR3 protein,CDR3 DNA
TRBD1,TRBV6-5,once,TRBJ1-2,CASTRTGSNYGYTF,TGTGCCAGCACCAGGACAGGATCTAACTATGGCTACACCTTC
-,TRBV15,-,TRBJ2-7,CATSRDIGDRTTYEQYF,TGTGCCACCAGCAGAGATATCGGCGACAGAACCACCTACGAGCAGTACTTC
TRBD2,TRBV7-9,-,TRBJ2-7,CASSSVGLAASYEQYF,TGTGCCAGCAGCTCTGTGGGACTAGCGGCCTCCTACGAGCAGTACTTC
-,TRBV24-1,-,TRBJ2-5,CATRSTGQETQYF,TGTGCCACCAGGTCGACAGGTCAAGAGACCCAGTACTTC
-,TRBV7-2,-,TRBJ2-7,CASSPRRQGGSHEQYF,TGTGCCAGCAGCCCAAGGAGGCAGGGAGGTAGCCACGAGCAGTACTTC
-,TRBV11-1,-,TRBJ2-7,CASSLERTYEQYF,TGTGCCAGCAGCTTAGAGAGAACCTACGAGCAGTACTTC
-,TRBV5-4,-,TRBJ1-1,CASSGWGAGPTEAFF,TGTGCCAGCAGCGGATGGGGCGCCGGGCCCACTGAAGCTTTCTTT
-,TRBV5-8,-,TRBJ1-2,CASSSRRIGYTF,TGTGCCAGCAGCTCCAGGAGGATCGGCTACACCTTC
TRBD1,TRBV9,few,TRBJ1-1,CASSATGTGSWGTEAFF,TGTGCCAGCAGCGCCACCGGGACAGGGTCTTGGGGGACTGAAGCTTTCTTT
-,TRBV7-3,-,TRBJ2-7,CASSSGTFDEQYF,TGTGCCAGCAGCTCCGGGACTTTCGACGAGCAGTACTTC
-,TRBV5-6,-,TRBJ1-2,CASTESSGLAYGYTF,TGTGCCAGCACCGAGTCTTCAGGCCTCGCTTATGGCTACACCTTC
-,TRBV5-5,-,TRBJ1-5,CASSPPTGYSNQPQHF,TGTGCCAGCAGCCCACCGACGGGTTATAGCAATCAGCCCCAGCATTTT
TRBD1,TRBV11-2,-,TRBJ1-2,CASSLEQGAANYGYTF,TGTGCCAGCAGCTTAGAGCAGGGGGCAGCTAACTATGGCTACACCTTC
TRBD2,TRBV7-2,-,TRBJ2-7,CASTDPPIAGPRYF,TGTGCCAGCACCGACCCCCCAATAGCGGGACCGCGGTACTTC
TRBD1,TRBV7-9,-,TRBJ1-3,CAGAGTGDTIYF,TGTGCCGGCGCCGGGACAGGGGACACCATATATTTT
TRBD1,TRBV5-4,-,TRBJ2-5,CASTVQGARWQETQYF,TGTGCCAGCACCGTGCAGGGGGCGCGGTGGCAAGAGACCCAGTACTTC
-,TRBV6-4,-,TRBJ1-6,CASRSQTRNSPLHF,TGTGCCAGCAGAAGCCAGACTCGCAATTCACCCCTCCACTTT
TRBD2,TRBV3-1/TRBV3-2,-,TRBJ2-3,CASSPFLAGGTDTQYF,TGTGCCAGCAGCCCTTTCCTAGCGGGGGGCACAGATACGCAGTATTTT
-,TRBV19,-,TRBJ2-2,CASSIDEVGELFF,TGTGCCAGTAGTATAGATGAGGTGGGGGAGCTGTTTTTT
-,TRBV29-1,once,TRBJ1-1,CSVGQGGINTEAFF,TGCAGCGTTGGTCAGGGCGGAATCAACACTGAAGCTTTCTTT
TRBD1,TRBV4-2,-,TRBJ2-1,CASSRVAGGSYNEQFF,TGTGCCAGCAGCCGGGTGGCAGGGGGTTCCTACAATGAGCAGTTCTTC
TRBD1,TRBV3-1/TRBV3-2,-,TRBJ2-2,CASSPDRGLNTGELFF,TGTGCCAGCAGCCCCGACAGGGGGTTGAACACCGGGGAGCTGTTTTTT
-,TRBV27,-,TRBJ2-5,CASRVTRAPQETQYF,TGTGCCAGCAGGGTGACTAGAGCCCCCCAAGAGACCCAGTACTTC
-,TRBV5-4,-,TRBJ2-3,CASSSQGTDTQYF,TGTGCCAGCAGCTCGCAGGGCACAGATACGCAGTATTTT
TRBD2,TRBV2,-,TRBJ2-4,CASRSTSENIQYF,TGTGCCAGCAGATCTACTAGCGAAAACATTCAGTACTTC
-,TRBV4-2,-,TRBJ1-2,CASSQGQDYGYTF,TGTGCCAGCAGCCAAGGGCAGGACTATGGCTACACCTTC
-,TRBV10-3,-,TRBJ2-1,CAISEGSVVEVNEQFF,TGTGCCATCAGTGAGGGGTCAGTAGTAGAGGTTAATGAGCAGTTCTTC
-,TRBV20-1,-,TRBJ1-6,CSASSQGPYSPLHF,TGCAGTGCTAGTAGCCAGGGGCCTTATTCACCCCTCCACTTT
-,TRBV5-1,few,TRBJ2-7,CASSLGGLPSYEQYF,TGCGCCAGCAGCTTGGGGGGGCTCCCTTCCTACGAGCAGTACTTC
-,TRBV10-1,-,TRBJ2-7,CASSFPEVLEFSYEQYF,TGCGCCAGCAGCTTCCCCGAGGTGTTGGAGTTTTCGTACGAGCAGTACTTC